This is a list of T cell receptor beta chains from one sample in a study of blood T cell repertoires in COVID-19. Profiled with immunoSEQ multiplex PCR; TCRdb holds only in-frame clones, not every one. The table has approximately 70,000 clones, about four fifths seen once. Sequencing used peripheral blood. The receptors derive from a woman older than 75 with acute or convalescent COVID-19. The CDR3 runs from the conserved cysteine through the conserved F or W. A D gene is named only where the DNA matches it firmly. The size of a clone is reported for some rows only, either as once, few or many, or as a class for expanded clones.

d_gene,j_gene,v_gene,abundance,CDR3nt,CDR3aa
TRBD1,TRBJ2-1,TRBV11-3,few,TGTGCCAGCAGCCCAGGGGGAGTCCACAATGAGCAGTTCTTC,CASSPGGVHNEQFF
.,TRBJ2-1,TRBV7-2,.,TGTGCCAGCAGCTCCACAGGGTCCCCCTACAATGAGCAGTTCTTC,CASSSTGSPYNEQFF
TRBD2,TRBJ2-3,TRBV19,.,TGTGCCAGTAGTGGCGGGAGGCCACCTAGCACAGATACGCAGTATTTT,CASSGGRPPSTDTQYF
.,TRBJ2-7,TRBV27,.,TGTGCCAGCAGTTTATTGATCGGGCAGGGGATATACGAGCAGTACTTC,CASSLLIGQGIYEQYF
TRBD1,TRBJ1-2,TRBV5-6,.,TGTGCCAGCAGCCCGGACAGGGGAGAGGCTAACTATGGCTACACCTTC,CASSPDRGEANYGYTF
TRBD2,TRBJ2-5,TRBV19,.,TGTGCCAGTAGTATATTCTACCGGACTAGCGGGCCAGTCCGTGAGACCCAGTACTTC,CASSIFYRTSGPVRETQYF
.,TRBJ1-5,TRBV3-1/TRBV3-2,.,TGTGCCAGCAGCCTAACAGGGTTGAATCAGCCCCAGCATTTT,CASSLTGLNQPQHF
TRBD1,TRBJ1-1,TRBV28,.,TGTGCCAGCAGTTTCTGGACAGGGGAGAACACTGAAGCTTTCTTT,CASSFWTGENTEAFF
TRBD1,TRBJ1-2,TRBV27,.,TGTGCCAGCAGTTTAACGGGACAGTTCCGGCGGGGCTACACCTTC,CASSLTGQFRRGYTF
TRBD2,TRBJ2-7,TRBV19,.,TGTGCCAGTGGTTCCGGGACTAGCGTAACCTACGAGCAGTACTTC,CASGSGTSVTYEQYF
TRBD1,TRBJ2-7,TRBV3-1/TRBV3-2,.,TGTGCCAGCAGCCAAGAAAACAGGGGGCTCGAGCAGTACTTC,CASSQENRGLEQYF
TRBD1,TRBJ2-7,TRBV6-1,.,TGTGCCAGCAGGGAAGACAGGGGGCATGGGGACGAGCAGTACTTC,CASREDRGHGDEQYF
.,TRBJ2-7,TRBV10-1,.,TGCGCCAGCAGTATGTCCGGGAATGAGCAGTACTTC,CASSMSGNEQYF
.,TRBJ2-7,TRBV7-8,.,TGTGCCAGCAGGGAAGGGGCGCGGCAGTACTTC,CASREGARQYF
TRBD1,TRBJ2-1,TRBV5-1,.,TGCGCCAGCAGCTCGACGGGACAGGGGGTTTACAATGAGCAGTTCTTC,CASSSTGQGVYNEQFF
.,TRBJ1-5,TRBV7-9,few,TGTGCCAGCAGCTTAGGGGGGGACAATCAGCCCCAGCATTTT,CASSLGGDNQPQHF
TRBD2,TRBJ2-7,TRBV18,.,TGTGCCAGCTCACCGGGGAGGGCTTTGGGGGAGCAGTACTTC,CASSPGRALGEQYF
.,TRBJ2-2,TRBV4-1,once,TGCGCCAGCAGCCAAGGGCTGTCCACCGGGGAGCTGTTTTTT,CASSQGLSTGELFF